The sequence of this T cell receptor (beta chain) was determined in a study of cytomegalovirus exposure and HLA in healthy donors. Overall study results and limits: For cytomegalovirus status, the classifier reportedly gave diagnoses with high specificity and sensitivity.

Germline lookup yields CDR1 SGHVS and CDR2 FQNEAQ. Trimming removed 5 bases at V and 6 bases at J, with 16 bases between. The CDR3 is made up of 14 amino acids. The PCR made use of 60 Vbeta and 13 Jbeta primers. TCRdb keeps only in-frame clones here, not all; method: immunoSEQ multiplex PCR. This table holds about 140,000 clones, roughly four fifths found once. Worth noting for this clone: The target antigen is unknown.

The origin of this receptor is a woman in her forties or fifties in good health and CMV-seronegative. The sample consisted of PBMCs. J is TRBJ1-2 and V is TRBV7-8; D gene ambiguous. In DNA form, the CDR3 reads TGTGCCAGCAGCCCGAACGGGAACCCCGATGGCTACACCTTC. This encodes CASSPNGNPDGYTF.